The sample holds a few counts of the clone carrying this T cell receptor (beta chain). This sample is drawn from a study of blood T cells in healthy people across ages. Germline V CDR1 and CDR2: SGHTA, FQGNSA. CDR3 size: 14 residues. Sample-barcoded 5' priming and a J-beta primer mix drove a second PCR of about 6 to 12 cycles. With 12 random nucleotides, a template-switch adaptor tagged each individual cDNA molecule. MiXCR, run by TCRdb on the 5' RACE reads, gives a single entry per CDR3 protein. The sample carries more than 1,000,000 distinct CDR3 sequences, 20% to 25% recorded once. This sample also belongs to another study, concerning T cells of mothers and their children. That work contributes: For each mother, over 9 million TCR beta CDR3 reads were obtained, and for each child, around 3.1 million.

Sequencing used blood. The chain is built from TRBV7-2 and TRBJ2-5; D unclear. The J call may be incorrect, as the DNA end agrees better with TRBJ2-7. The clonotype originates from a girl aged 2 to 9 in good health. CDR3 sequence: CASSLEGLTYEQYF. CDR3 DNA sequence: TGTGCCAGCAGCTTAGAGGGCCTGACCTACGAGCAGTACTTC.